These T cell receptor beta chains were read from a single sample in a study of T cell responses to AZD1222 COVID-19 vaccine. Only in-frame clones appear in the TCRdb table, and some are missing; sequencing was by immunoSEQ multiplex PCR. The repertoire holds some 110,000 clones, with about 86% as singletons. Sequencing used peripheral blood, obtained 28 days after the second AZD1222 dose. Receptor source: an adult who received the AZD1222 COVID-19 vaccine. Both conserved end residues are trimmed from each CDR3. A D gene is named only where the DNA matches it firmly.

>TRBJ2-6|TRBV7-8|TRBD2
ASSLPGLDFSGANVLT
>TRBJ1-1|TRBV9|.
ASRATQNTEAF
>TRBJ1-1|TRBV2|TRBD1
ATTTGRNTEAF
>TRBJ2-1|TRBV7-2|TRBD2
ASSLVKRGGLNEQF
>TRBJ1-2|TRBV10-2|.
ASSESIQLMTGYT
>TRBJ1-6|TRBV28|.
ASSFLGRGEESPLH
>TRBJ2-7|TRBV7-6|.
ASSSSGGSSYEQY
>TRBJ1-4|TRBV27|.
ASGQYATNEKLF
>TRBJ1-2|TRBV11-2|.
ASSLGRGRGYGYT
>TRBJ1-1|TRBV28|.
ASSEGGAHTEAF
>TRBJ1-5|TRBV7-2|.
ASSSDYYSNQPQH
>TRBJ2-7|TRBV7-9|TRBD1
ASSPQGDEQY
>TRBJ2-1|TRBV2|.
ASGPSATHEQF
>TRBJ2-3|TRBV27|.
ASSLQSTDTQY
>TRBJ1-5|TRBV6-6|.
ASSRRVLEPQH
>TRBJ1-1|TRBV28|.
ASSSGQNTEAF
>TRBJ2-5|TRBV11-1|.
ASSDSLGSSQETQY
>TRBJ1-1|TRBV2|.
ASRDTGHKNTEAF
>TRBJ2-3|TRBV7-2|.
ASSQGIRGPSTDTQY
>TRBJ2-7|TRBV11-2|.
ASSLEPGYTYEQY
>TRBJ1-1|TRBV6-2/TRBV6-3|TRBD1
ASSGFAGQGMNTEAF
>TRBJ2-3|TRBV5-1|.
ASSLGTTSTDTQY
>TRBJ2-7|TRBV7-6|.
ASKQGPAVGEQY
>TRBJ2-3|TRBV2|.
ASSGSGTTTDTQY
>TRBJ1-1|TRBV11-2|TRBD1
ASSLNAGTGVEAF
>TRBJ2-3|TRBV5-1|.
ASSSGTDPDTQY
>TRBJ1-5|TRBV4-3|.
ASSRRTGYDQPQH
>TRBJ1-5|TRBV4-3|.
ASSQALGQPQH
>TRBJ1-6|TRBV10-3|.
AISETDSVSSPLH
>TRBJ2-7|TRBV4-1|.
ASSQEGQVPQLSYEQY
>TRBJ2-3|TRBV28|TRBD2
ASSPSGRRNTDTQY
>TRBJ1-1|TRBV7-2|TRBD1
ASSATGGRTEAF
>TRBJ2-7|TRBV4-1|.
ASSHTARDSYEQY
>TRBJ2-6|TRBV28|.
ASTRSSGANVLT
>TRBJ1-4|TRBV19|TRBD1
ASSTHQDRGREKLF
>TRBJ2-3|TRBV29-1|.
SSRQTDTQY
>TRBJ2-4|TRBV18|.
ASSRKRGPPGNIQY
>TRBJ1-2|TRBV6-5|TRBD1
ATKRTGGNYGYT
>TRBJ1-6|TRBV27|.
ASSLLGGGGNSPLH
>TRBJ2-1|TRBV12-3/TRBV12-4|.
ASSLNRWNEQF
>TRBJ1-1|TRBV6-2/TRBV6-3|.
ASSYLNTEAF
>TRBJ1-4|TRBV5-8|.
ASSLSTATNEKLF
>TRBJ1-2|TRBV6-1|.
ASSASGTLGGYGYT
>TRBJ1-1|TRBV16|TRBD1
ASSQSGQGAYTEAF
>TRBJ1-2|TRBV7-8|TRBD1
ASSSGYSGQDYGYT
>TRBJ2-3|TRBV10-3|TRBD2
ASVPSGGPSTDTQY
>TRBJ2-7|TRBV20-1|TRBD1
SALQGYEQY
>TRBJ1-5|TRBV6-4|.
ASSEGSAQPQH
>TRBJ2-2|TRBV7-9|TRBD1
ASSLLGGRDTGELF
>TRBJ1-4|TRBV2|.
ASHEGDLNEKLF
>TRBJ1-4|TRBV7-9|.
ASPDSSNEKLF
>TRBJ2-1|TRBV7-2|TRBD2
ASSLVSGRVNEQF
>TRBJ2-5|TRBV18|.
ASSGGLDETQY